Each of the 32 T cell receptor beta chains below was sequenced from the same sample in a study of Graves' ophthalmopathy and Graves' hyperthyroidism (dated by TCRdb to the late 2010s). Sequencing instrument: Illumina HiSeq 2000. For repertoire sequencing, the TCR beta CDR3 regions were amplified from RNA transcripts. A first-round RT-PCR used HTBI primers with the Qiagen OneStep RT-PCR kit, followed by a second-round multiplex PCR, size selection and purification. The public reads were run again by TCRdb, first through fastp at Q25 and then through MiXCR, and only productive beta chains were kept. Every entry covers one CDR3 protein and lists the most common genes and DNA from its rows. In all, the sample holds about 590,000 distinct CDR3 sequences, and under 45% of those were seen once. The ten largest clones take up less than 4.5% of the sample. Sequencing was done on a sample of peripheral blood or thyroid tissue (not recorded which). These receptors were taken from an adult man with Graves' hyperthyroidism.

The V gene is TRBV12-3 or TRBV12-4, the J gene TRBJ2-7; D ambiguous. The closer fit of TRBJ2-1 to the DNA end suggests the J call may be wrong. The CDR3 is made up of 15 amino acids. The CDR3 DNA reads as TGTGCCAGCAGTGAAGTGGGTAGCTCCTACAATGAGCAGTTCTTC. Encoded protein: CASSEVGSSYNEQFF.

The chain combines TRBV12-3 or TRBV12-4 with TRBJ2-7, with no clear D. The DNA end favors TRBJ2-1, so the J call may be wrong. The CDR3 loop spans 14 amino acids. The CDR3 loop reads CASSLPGVYNEQFF. The CDR3 DNA is TGTGCCAGCAGTTTACCTGGGGTCTACAATGAGCAGTTCTTC.

As to this clonotype: This clone may be a read error of a much larger clone one base away. The J gene is TRBJ1-1, the V gene TRBV7-6; TRBD1 might be the D (6 bases). The germline V and J ends were trimmed by 6 bases and 3 bases, with 14 bases remaining between them. Germline lookup yields CDR1 SGHVS and CDR2 FNYEAQ. The CDR3 has 14 amino acids. CDR3 sequence: CASSTDRLDTEAFF. The CDR3 nucleotides are TGTGCCAGCAGTACCGACAGGCTGGACACTGAAGCTTTCTTT.

The V gene is TRBV20-1, the J gene TRBJ2-7, with 13 positions matching TRBD2. The trim removed 3 bases at V and 4 bases at J, leaving 3 bases unmatched. Germline V gene sequence: CDR1 DFQATT, CDR2 SNEGSKA (reference sequence). The CDR3 runs to 14 residues. CDR3 bases: TGCAGTGCTAGGCGGACTAGCGGGAGTTACGAGCAGTACTTC. Its translation: CSARRTSGSYEQYF.

This clonotype was seen at least ten times. The chain employs TRBV12-3 or TRBV12-4 and TRBJ2-7, with D perhaps matching TRBD2 (5 bases). The length of the CDR3 is 14 residues. V gave up 1 base and J gave up 5 bases, with 12 bases separating them. The DNA for the CDR3 is TGTGCCAGCAGTTTAGGGCTTAGCGCCCACGAGCAGTACTTC. This translates into CASSLGLSAHEQYF.

The CDR3 DNA sequence: TGTGCCAGCAGCAGAGGTGGTCGGACGCAGGGGTACGAGCAGTACTTC. It specifies CASSRGGRTQGYEQYF. V gene TRBV7-2 combines with J gene TRBJ2-7; maybe TRBD1 (6 bases). The CDR3 length is 16 residues. Germline-derived CDR1 and CDR2 are SGHTA and FQGNSA. The V gene lost 5 bases and the J gene lost 4 bases, with 21 bases spanning the gap. The whole variable domain, remainder taken from reference TRBV7-2 and TRBJ2-7, is GAGVSQSPSNKVTEKGKDVELRCDPISGHTALYWYRQSLGQGLEFLIYFQGNSAPDKSGLPSDRFSAERTGGSVSTLTIQRTQQEDSAVYLCASSRGGRTQGYEQYFGPGTRLTVT.

This sequence joins TRBV7-9 and TRBJ1-1, with D perhaps matching TRBD1 (6 bases). Per germline, CDR1 SEHNR and CDR2 FQNEAQ (reference sequence). This CDR3 region has 15 residues. The germline V and J ends were trimmed by 4 bases and 0 bases, with 12 bases remaining between them. The CDR3 nucleotides are TGTGCCAGCAGCTGGATAACAGGGATGAACACTGAAGCTTTCTTT. Amino acids: CASSWITGMNTEAFF.

This chain connects TRBV12-5 to TRBJ2-7; D is unclear. V was clipped by 1 base and J by 3 bases, with 7 bases between them. The CDR3 runs to 13 residues. Germline CDR1 reads LGHNT; CDR2 reads FRNRAP. The chain's CDR3 is CASGLGLYYEQYF. The CDR3 DNA follows: TGTGCTAGTGGTTTGGGCCTGTACTACGAGCAGTACTTC.

The V gene is TRBV7-4, the J gene TRBJ1-5, with D perhaps TRBD1 (5 bases). The CDR3 totals 15 residues. Germline V gives CDR1 SGHVT, CDR2 SQSDAQ. The V gene lost 1 base and the J gene lost 11 bases, with 18 bases spanning the gap. The chain's CDR3 is CASSLGSPGEETQHF. In nucleotides, the CDR3 is TGTGCCAGCAGCTTAGGATCGCCGGGGGAAGAGACCCAGCATTTT.

This clonotype has just a few counts. The chain recombines TRBV20-1 with TRBJ2-5, with 12 bases identical to TRBD2. The DNA end favors TRBJ2-1, so the J call may be wrong. The CDR3 extends over 16 amino acids. The germline CDR1 and CDR2 sequences are DFQATT and SNEGSKA (reference sequence). Written as DNA, the CDR3 is TGCAGTGCTAGATTGGCGGGGGGACTAGCGGGTAATGAGCAGTTCTTC. Translating gives CSARLAGGLAGNEQFF.

The table lists this clonotype with many counts. V gene TRBV20-1 combines with J gene TRBJ1-4; TRBD1 matches at 8 bases. The CDR3 has 13 residues. Germline values: CDR1 DFQATT, CDR2 SNEGSKA (reference sequence). With 4 bases clipped from V and 8 bases from J, the junction kept 6 bases outside the gene matches. CDR3 nucleotides: TGCAGTGCTATGGGACAGGTCAACGAAAAACTGTTTTTT. It yields the protein CSAMGQVNEKLFF.

As regards this clonotype: Because it lacks the conserved phenylalanine or tryptophan at the end, this CDR3 is likely a read error. The chain is built from TRBV9 and TRBJ1-1; maybe TRBD1 (6 bases). The germline CDR1 and CDR2 sequences are SGDLS and YYNGEE. The CDR3 has 15 amino acids. Here the CDR3 DNA reads TGTGCCGGCAGCGTACTTGGAGGGAACAGGGATGAAGCTTTCCTT. Translated, it gives CAGSVLGGNRDEAFL.

This clonotype was found many times. V is TRBV20-1 and J is TRBJ2-2, with D tentatively TRBD1 (6 bases). CDR3 length equals 15 residues. Trimming took 1 base from V and 7 from J, leaving 16 bases between them. Germline CDR1 DFQATT, CDR2 SNEGSKA (reference sequence). CDR3 amino acids: CSARGFGGPLGELFF. The CDR3 region has the DNA TGCAGTGCTAGAGGTTTTGGGGGCCCACTCGGGGAGCTGTTTTTT.

The chain couples TRBV2 to TRBJ2-5; 13 bases line up with TRBD2. V was clipped by 8 bases and J by 9 bases; unmatched bases: 9. The CDR3 totals 14 residues. Germline CDR1 and CDR2: SNHLY and FYNNEI. CDR3 bases: TGTGCCAGCTATGGGACTAGCGGGGTGACGGCCCAGTACTTC. This codes for CASYGTSGVTAQYF. The variable domain in full, with the rest retrieved from reference TRBV2 and TRBJ2-5, is EPEVTQTPSHQVTQMGQEVILRCVPISNHLYFYWYRQILGQKVEFLVSFYNNEISEKSEIFDDQFSVERPDGSNFTLKIRSTKLEDSAMYFCASYGTSGVTAQYFGPGTRLLVL.

The table lists this clonotype with many counts. The chain joins TRBV10-3 to TRBJ1-6, with D possibly TRBD1 on 5 matching bases. V was pared by 3 bases and J by 4 bases, with 10 bases between. Germline V gene data show CDR1 as ENHRY and CDR2 as SYGVKD. This CDR3 spans 15 amino acids. CDR3 in DNA: TGTGCCATCAGTGACCGGGACCAATATAATTCACCCCTCCACTTT. Translating it yields CAISDRDQYNSPLHF.

This chain joins TRBV2 and TRBJ1-2, with D possibly matching TRBD1 (6 bases). The CDR3 is 13 amino acids. Trimming took 6 bases from V and 5 from J, leaving 13 bases between them. Germline-derived CDR1 and CDR2 are SNHLY and FYNNEI. CDR3 DNA: TGTGCCAGCAGCCAGAGTACAGGGTATGGCTACACCTTC. Its translation is CASSQSTGYGYTF.

This clonotype was seen repeatedly, ten times or more. V is TRBV19 and J is TRBJ1-1; the D gene is possibly TRBD1 (5 bases). Trimming removed 7 bases from V and 1 base from J, with 16 bases in between. CDR1 and CDR2 from the germline V gene are LNHDA and SQIVND (reference sequence). The CDR3 contains 15 residues. As DNA, the CDR3 is TGTGCCAGTACTCGAAGGGAAGGGACGAACACTGAAGCTTTCTTT. It yields the protein CASTRREGTNTEAFF. Complete variable domain (other parts from reference TRBV19 and TRBJ1-1): DGGITQSPKYLFRKEGQNVTLSCEQNLNHDAMYWYRQDPGQGLRLIYYSQIVNDFQKGDIAEGYSVSREKKESFPLTVTSAQKNPTAFYLCASTRREGTNTEAFFGQGTRLTVV.

This clonotype came up many times. V usage is TRBV5-4 and J usage is TRBJ1-1; no definite D call. Trimming pared 0 bases from V and 2 bases from J, leaving 8 bases between. This CDR3 region has 14 residues. Germline assignment: CDR1 SGHNT and CDR2 YYREEE (reference sequence). The CDR3, as DNA: TGTGCCAGCAGCTTGGCCCGGCGAAACACTGAAGCTTTCTTT. Its translation: CASSLARRNTEAFF.

This clonotype was detected only a few times. The CDR3 DNA reads TGTGCCAGCAGTGACCCACTAGCGGGAGATCTCTTCGGGGCAGATACGCAGTATTTT. Translated: CASSDPLAGDLFGADTQYF. J is TRBJ2-3 and V is TRBV25-1, with 11 bases aligning to TRBD2. CDR1 is MGHDK, CDR2 SYGVNS, per germline. Trimming at V came to 3 bases and at J to 4 bases, leaving 15 bases not matched to a gene. This CDR3 region has 19 residues.

CDR3 region: CSLYPNTGELFF. Here the CDR3 DNA reads TGCAGCTTGTACCCGAACACCGGGGAGCTGTTTTTT. The chain couples TRBV29-1 to TRBJ2-2, with D unclear. The CDR3 is 12 residues long. V lost 8 bases and J lost 0, with 7 bases in between. Germline-derived CDR1 and CDR2 are SQVTM and ANQGSEA.

This clonotype was seen only a few times. The rearrangement uses TRBV15 and TRBJ2-3, with a tentative D call TRBD1 (5 bases). Germline V gene lookup returns CDR1 LNHNV and CDR2 YYDKDF (reference sequence). The CDR3 is made up of 17 amino acids. V was trimmed by 1 base and J by 0 bases, leaving 14 bases between them. This CDR3 reads CATSRARKQGSTDTQYF. CDR3 bases: TGTGCCACCAGCAGAGCGAGAAAGCAGGGTAGCACAGATACGCAGTATTTT. Variable domain in full (rest from reference TRBV15 and TRBJ2-3): DAMVIQNPRYQVTQFGKPVTLSCSQTLNHNVMYWYQQKSSQAPKLLFHYYDKDFNNEADTPDNFQSRRPNTSFCFLDIRSPGLGDTAMYLCATSRARKQGSTDTQYFGPGTRLTVL.

In its sample, this clonotype was seen many times. The rearrangement joins TRBV28 to TRBJ2-6; D gene uncertain. CDR1 is MDHEN, CDR2 SYDVKM, per germline. Trimming cost V 3 bases and J 0 bases, with 9 bases left between them. The CDR3 runs 16 residues. CDR3 loop: CASSFTGPSGANVLTF. CDR3 DNA: TGTGCCAGCAGTTTCACCGGGCCCTCTGGGGCCAACGTCCTGACTTTC.

This clonotype was found a few times. The chain couples TRBV19 to TRBJ2-7; D uncertain. The CDR3 spans 15 residues. CDR1 is LNHDA and CDR2 is SQIVND in the germline V gene (reference sequence). Deletions cut 6 bases from V and 0 bases from J, with 15 bases between. The chain's CDR3 is CASRTQASSSYEQYF. CDR3 sequence (DNA): TGTGCCAGTAGGACGCAGGCTTCTAGCTCCTACGAGCAGTACTTC.

This clonotype has a handful of counts. V gene TRBV7-6 combines with J gene TRBJ2-5; D is ambiguous. V was pared by 1 base and J by 5 bases, with 8 bases between. Germline assignment: CDR1 SGHVS and CDR2 FNYEAQ. The CDR3 covers 13 residues. Here the CDR3 DNA reads TGTGCCAGCAGCTTAGTGCACCGTGAGACCCAGTACTTC. Translation gives CASSLVHRETQYF.

The J gene is TRBJ2-7, the V gene TRBV20-1, with TRBD2 matching 8 bases. CDR1 and CDR2 from the germline V gene are DFQATT and SNEGSKA (reference sequence). The V segment lost 0 bases and the J segment 2 bases; nucleotides outside the gene matches: 9. This CDR3 has 16 amino acids. The CDR3 spells CSAREGLTGLAYEQYF. In DNA form, the CDR3 reads TGCAGTGCTAGAGAGGGCCTAACGGGACTAGCCTACGAGCAGTACTTC.

This clonotype was detected once. CDR3: CSPRTSGPYEQYF. The DNA of the CDR3 is TGCAGTCCCCGGACTAGCGGCCCCTACGAGCAGTACTTC. This chain joins TRBV29-1 and TRBJ2-7; TRBD2 matches at 10 bases. Germline lookup yields CDR1 SQVTM and CDR2 ANQGSEA. This CDR3 has 13 residues.

The table lists this clonotype with a few counts. The rearrangement uses TRBV7-2 and TRBJ2-1, with 10 bases lining up with TRBD2. CDR1 SGHTA and CDR2 FQGNSA come from the germline V gene. CDR3 size: 15 residues. J gave up 4 bases and V 5 bases, and 5 bases lay outside the gene matches. The CDR3 sequence: CASSVSSGGYNEQFF. Written as DNA, the CDR3 is TGTGCCAGCAGCGTGTCTAGCGGGGGTTACAATGAGCAGTTCTTC.

This clonotype was counted at least ten times. V usage is TRBV9 and J usage is TRBJ2-7; 8 nucleotides match TRBD2. The germline V gene has CDR1 SGDLS and CDR2 YYNGEE. The J segment lost 3 bases and the V segment lost 0 bases, leaving 2 bases of the junction unmatched. The CDR3 is 14 amino acids. Here the CDR3 DNA reads TGTGCCAGCAGCGTAGCGGGAGGGAACTACGAGCAGTACTTC. Its protein is CASSVAGGNYEQYF.

This clonotype was seen a few times. The CDR3 here is CASSLGRQWNGYTF. CDR3 in DNA: TGTGCCAGCAGTTTAGGCAGGCAGTGGAATGGCTACACCTTC. The chain joins TRBV28 to TRBJ1-2; no clear D gene. Trimming removed 2 bases at V and 6 bases at J, with 13 bases between. The CDR3 contains 14 residues. Per germline, CDR1 MDHEN and CDR2 SYDVKM.

The gene calls are TRBV2 and TRBJ1-2, with unresolved D. V gave up 4 bases and J gave up 1 base, with 10 bases separating them. Germline CDR1 and CDR2: SNHLY and FYNNEI. The CDR3 consists of 14 residues. The CDR3 bases are TGTGCCAGCAGTGCCCACCTACTTAACTATGGCTACACCTTC. Protein product: CASSAHLLNYGYTF.

Comments on this clonotype: A much larger clone lies a single base off, so this may be a read error. CDR3 sequence: CASSEMQGAVGELFF. DNA of the CDR3: TGTGCCAGCAGTGAGATGCAGGGGGCTGTCGGGGAGCTGTTTTTT. This chain connects TRBV7-9 to TRBJ2-2; 8 positions agree with TRBD1. The CDR3 runs to 15 residues. Germline V lookup: CDR1 SEHNR, CDR2 FQNEAQ (reference sequence). The J segment lost 7 bases and the V segment lost 6 bases, leaving 10 bases of the junction unmatched. Full variable domain (rest looked up from reference TRBV7-9 and TRBJ2-2): DTGVSQNPRHKITKRGQNVTFRCDPISEHNRLYWYRQTLGQGPEFLTYFQNEAQLEKSRLLSDRFSAERPKGSFSTLEIQRTEQGDSAMYLCASSEMQGAVGELFFGEGSRLTVL.

The rearrangement links TRBV6-6 to TRBJ1-1, with D possibly matching TRBD1 (6 bases). Germline V gene data show CDR1 as MNHNY and CDR2 as SVGAGI (reference sequence). V was clipped by 6 bases and J by 4 bases, with 18 bases between them. This CDR3 region has 15 residues. CDR3 amino acids: CASRELDRSSTEAFF. DNA of the CDR3: TGTGCCAGCAGAGAGCTAGACAGGTCGAGCACTGAAGCTTTCTTT.